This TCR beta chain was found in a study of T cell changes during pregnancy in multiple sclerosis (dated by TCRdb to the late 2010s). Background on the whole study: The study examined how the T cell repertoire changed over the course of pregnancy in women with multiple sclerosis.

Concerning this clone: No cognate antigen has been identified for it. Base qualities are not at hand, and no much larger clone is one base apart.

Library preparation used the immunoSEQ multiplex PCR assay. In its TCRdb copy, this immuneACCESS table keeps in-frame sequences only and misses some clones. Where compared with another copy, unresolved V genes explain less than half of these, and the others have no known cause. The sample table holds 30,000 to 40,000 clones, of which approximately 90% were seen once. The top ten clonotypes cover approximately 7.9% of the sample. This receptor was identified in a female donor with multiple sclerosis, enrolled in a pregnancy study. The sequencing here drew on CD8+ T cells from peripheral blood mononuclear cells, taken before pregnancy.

For the CDR3, the sequence is CASSFTSGGVQETQYF. The nucleotide sequence reads as follows: TGTGCCAGCAGCTTTACTAGCGGGGGGGTCCAAGAGACCCAGTACTTC. The V and J segments used are TRBV7-8 and TRBJ2-5; 13 bases in the middle match TRBD2. Trimmed from V: 3 bases; trimmed from J: 1 base; junction bases lacking a gene match: 2. The CDR3 measures 16 amino acids from cysteine to phenylalanine. Just the 48-base CDR3 DNA is kept, in frame starting at base 1. CDR1 and CDR2 were assigned from the germline V gene as SGHVS and FQNEAQ.